This paragraph covers one TCR beta chain sequence. This entry is derived from a study of cytomegalovirus exposure and HLA in healthy donors. 13 Jbeta primers and 60 Vbeta primers were used for the PCR. Assay: immunoSEQ multiplex PCR; the TCRdb copy retains only in-frame clones and omits some. The data show 150,000 to 200,000 clones, roughly 74% seen once. CDR1 is MNHEY, CDR2 SMNVEV, per germline (reference sequence). The CDR3 spans 15 residues. V shed 5 bases and J shed 3 bases, with 16 bases lying between them. What was sequenced was PBMCs. The chain joins TRBV27 to TRBJ1-2; possible D gene TRBD1, 6 bases. This TCR was recovered from a man aged 18 to 35 in good health and CMV-seropositive. The CDR3 is CASSPEGGRHYGYTF. The CDR3 nucleotides read TGTGCCAGCAGTCCGGAGGGGGGGAGACACTATGGCTACACCTTC.